This T cell receptor beta chain was found in a study of blood T cell repertoires in COVID-19. On the study more broadly: Whether acute or convalescent, the COVID-19 samples came from the United States, Italy and Spain.

V shed 0 bases and J shed 5 bases, with 13 bases lying between them. The germline CDR1 and CDR2 sequences are MNHNS and SASEGT. CDR3 length equals 16 residues. While infection was still active, Seattle patients were enrolled and then followed longitudinally. Original analysis: Amplifying reference gene primers gave estimates of nucleated cell counts. TCRdb's copy holds only in-frame clones and misses some; the assay was immunoSEQ multiplex PCR. V and J calls and clone size are given by that table; D and trimming were obtained from the DNA. The sample lists 250,000 to 350,000 clones; under 85% were seen once.

The chain joins TRBV6-1 to TRBJ1-4, with D possibly TRBD1 on 5 matching bases. The TCR originated in a human donor with COVID-19, enrolled during active disease. The donor label of this sample is uncertain. The sequenced sample consisted of peripheral blood. This CDR3 reads CASSEAGRRGNEKLFF. DNA of the CDR3: TGTGCCAGCAGTGAAGCGGGGAGGCGGGGGAATGAAAAACTGTTTTTT.